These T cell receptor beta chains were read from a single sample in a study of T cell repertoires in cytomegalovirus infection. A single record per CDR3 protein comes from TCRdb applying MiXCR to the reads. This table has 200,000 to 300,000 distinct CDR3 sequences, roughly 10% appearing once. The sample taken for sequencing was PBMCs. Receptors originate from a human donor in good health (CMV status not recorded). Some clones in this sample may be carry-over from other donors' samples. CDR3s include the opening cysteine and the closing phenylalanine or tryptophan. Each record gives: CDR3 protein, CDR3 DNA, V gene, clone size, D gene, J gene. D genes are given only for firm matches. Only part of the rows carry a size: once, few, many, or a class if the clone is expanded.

CASSVSGSAFDEQFF TGTGCCAGCAGCGTGAGTGGCTCAGCCTTCGATGAGCAGTTCTTC TRBV9 - - TRBJ2-1
CASPGPVSYGYTF TGTGCCAGCCCTGGCCCGGTCTCCTATGGCTACACCTTC TRBV7-2 - - TRBJ1-2
CASSDGLAGVYEQYF TGTGCCAGCAGTGATGGACTAGCGGGAGTCTACGAGCAGTACTTC TRBV7-9 - TRBD2 TRBJ2-7
CASTMNTEAFF TGCGCCAGCACAATGAACACTGAAGCTTTCTTT TRBV5-1 many - TRBJ1-1
CASSLDGGSLWRGQPQHF TGTGCCAGCAGCTTAGACGGAGGGAGTTTGTGGAGGGGACAGCCCCAGCATTTT TRBV7-2 many - TRBJ1-5
CASSHQTGSYGYTF TGTGCCAGCAGCCATCAGACAGGCTCTTATGGCTACACCTTC TRBV7-2 many - TRBJ1-2
CASSYWTGRLAYNEQFF TGTGCCAGCAGCTATTGGACGGGGAGGTTAGCCTACAATGAGCAGTTCTTC TRBV7-2 once - TRBJ2-1
CASRETGVIQPQHF TGTGCCAGCAGGGAGACAGGGGTAATTCAGCCCCAGCATTTT TRBV12-3/TRBV12-4 few TRBD1 TRBJ1-5
CASSLAGTATNEKLFF TGTGCCAGCAGTTTGGCAGGGACCGCAACTAATGAAAAACTGTTTTTT TRBV12-3/TRBV12-4 few - TRBJ1-4
CASRLGGGPYEQYF TGTGCCAGCAGACTCGGGGGGGGACCCTACGAGCAGTACTTC TRBV28 - TRBD2 TRBJ2-7
CASSIRGNTEAFF TGTGCCAGCAGCATCAGGGGGAACACTGAAGCTTTCTTT TRBV9 many - TRBJ1-1
CASSLTASGGASTQYF TGCGCCAGCAGCTTGACCGCTAGCGGGGGGGCTAGTACGCAGTATTTT TRBV5-1 few TRBD2 TRBJ2-3
CASSRTSGGLYNEQFF TGTGCCAGCAGCCGGACTAGCGGGGGGTTGTACAATGAGCAGTTCTTC TRBV7-2 few TRBD2 TRBJ2-1
CSARGSGALEQYF TGCAGTGCTAGAGGGTCGGGGGCCCTCGAGCAGTACTTC TRBV20-1 few - TRBJ2-7
CSATQGFIAKNIQYF TGCAGTGCCACACAGGGATTTATAGCCAAAAACATTCAGTACTTC TRBV20-1 few - TRBJ2-4
CASSAWTEKGYGYTF TGTGCCAGCAGCGCTTGGACAGAGAAAGGCTATGGCTACACCTTC TRBV7-8 - - TRBJ1-2
CSVSRTPGPKETQYF TGCAGCGTCTCACGAACCCCGGGACCCAAAGAGACCCAGTACTTC TRBV29-1 - - TRBJ2-5
CASSLVGNTGELFF TGTGCCAGCAGCTTAGTAGGAAACACCGGGGAGCTGTTTTTT TRBV7-2 many - TRBJ2-2
CASSLDTPGQGSSYEQYF TGCGCCAGCAGCTTGGACACACCGGGACAGGGATCCTCCTACGAGCAGTACTTC TRBV5-1 - TRBD1 TRBJ2-7
CASSLEGFSLHEQYF TGTGCCAGCAGCTTAGAGGGGTTCTCACTTCACGAGCAGTACTTC TRBV7-2 many - TRBJ2-7
CASSLMFGTEAFF TGTGCCAGCAGCTTGATGTTCGGCACTGAAGCTTTCTTT TRBV7-9 few - TRBJ1-1
CASMGERTGATEAFF TGTGCCAGCATGGGGGAGAGGACAGGGGCCACTGAAGCTTTCTTT TRBV12-3/TRBV12-4 many TRBD1 TRBJ1-1
CASTPGLAMYNEQFF TGTGCCAGCACGCCGGGACTAGCTATGTACAATGAGCAGTTCTTC TRBV7-9 - TRBD2 TRBJ2-1
CASNRVRAEQFF TGTGCCAGCAACAGGGTGAGGGCTGAGCAGTTCTTC TRBV28 - - TRBJ2-1
CASSVVGLAGVEQFF TGTGCCAGCAGCGTAGTAGGACTAGCGGGAGTTGAGCAGTTCTTC TRBV9 - TRBD2 TRBJ2-1
CSAKPLLAVPPYEQYF TGCAGTGCCAAGCCTTTGCTAGCGGTTCCGCCTTACGAGCAGTACTTC TRBV20-1 - TRBD2 TRBJ2-7
CSARLTGTGTEEQYF TGCAGTGCTAGACTAACCGGGACAGGGACGGAGGAGCAGTACTTC TRBV20-1 many TRBD1 TRBJ2-7
CATSGGVPTTEAFF TGTGCCACTTCTGGGGGTGTCCCGACCACTGAAGCTTTCTTT TRBV28 - - TRBJ1-1
CASSTGRASGNTIYF TGTGCCAGCTCAACCGGAAGGGCCTCTGGAAACACCATATATTTT TRBV7-9 - - TRBJ1-3
CASSQPGGAQLDTQYF TGTGCCAGCAGTCAACCGGGGGGGGCCCAATTGGATACGCAGTATTTT TRBV28 - TRBD2 TRBJ2-3
CASSSGGTEAFF TGTGCCAGCAGTTCAGGGGGGACTGAAGCTTTCTTT TRBV6-2/TRBV6-3 few TRBD1 TRBJ1-1
CASSLDRTPPGELFF TGTGCCAGCAGCTTAGATAGGACCCCACCCGGGGAGCTGTTTTTT TRBV7-2 many - TRBJ2-2
CSAMSGSSYNEQFF TGCAGTGCTATGAGCGGGAGCTCCTACAATGAGCAGTTCTTC TRBV20-1 many TRBD2 TRBJ2-1
CASSETGVQPQHF TGTGCCAGCAGCGAGACAGGGGTTCAGCCCCAGCATTTT TRBV7-9 many TRBD1 TRBJ1-5
CASSLGSYPYNEQFF TGTGCCAGCAGCTTAGGGTCTTACCCCTACAATGAGCAGTTCTTC TRBV7-2 - - TRBJ2-1
CASSRGQSGELFF TGCGCCAGCAGCCGAGGACAGTCGGGGGAGCTGTTTTTT TRBV4-3 many - TRBJ2-2
CTSSLAGAAYEQYF TGTACCAGCAGCTTAGCGGGGGCAGCCTACGAGCAGTACTTC TRBV7-2 - - TRBJ2-7
CSARDYGTSQGGELFF TGCAGTGCTAGAGATTATGGGACTAGTCAAGGCGGGGAGCTGTTTTTT TRBV20-1 many TRBD2 TRBJ2-2
CASSRSSTGSDLEAFF TGCGCCAGCAGCCGCAGCAGCACCGGGAGCGACCTTGAAGCTTTCTTT TRBV5-1 few - TRBJ1-1
CASSVEGQVYLYEQYF TGTGCCAGCAGCGTAGAGGGACAGGTGTATCTCTACGAGCAGTACTTC TRBV7-2 many TRBD1 TRBJ2-7
CASSLDSGLGNTEAFF TGTGCCAGCAGCTTAGATTCAGGGCTTGGGAACACTGAAGCTTTCTTT TRBV7-8 many - TRBJ1-1
CSARPPPRSRADNEKLFF TGCAGTGCTAGGCCCCCCCCGCGGAGTCGTGCCGATAATGAAAAACTGTTTTTT TRBV20-1 many - TRBJ1-4
CASSPRQGMENTEAFF TGTGCCAGCAGCCCGAGACAGGGTATGGAGAACACTGAAGCTTTCTTT TRBV7-3 many TRBD1 TRBJ1-1
CASSLITDTDTQYF TGTGCCAGCAGCTTAATTACAGACACAGATACGCAGTATTTT TRBV7-3 many - TRBJ2-3
CAWRIRGASYEQYF TGTGCCTGGAGGATCAGGGGGGCCTCCTACGAGCAGTACTTC TRBV30 - - TRBJ2-7
CASSLAQGPAFF TGTGCCAGCAGTTTAGCCCAGGGACCAGCTTTCTTT TRBV12-3/TRBV12-4 many - TRBJ1-1
CASTRLAGGTDTQYF TGTGCCAGCACCCGACTAGCGGGGGGCACAGATACGCAGTATTTT TRBV7-2 many TRBD2 TRBJ2-3
CASSLGPLYGYTF TGTGCCAGCAGCTTAGGGCCACTCTATGGCTACACCTTC TRBV11-2 - - TRBJ1-2
CSVVFFTSRTEAFF TGCAGCGTTGTTTTTTTCACCTCGCGTACTGAAGCTTTCTTT TRBV29-1 many - TRBJ1-1
CASSSRLNEKLFF TGTGCCAGCAGCTCCCGCCTAAATGAAAAACTGTTTTTT TRBV28 many - TRBJ1-4
CASSPPSGTSGSTSYNEQFF TGTGCCAGCAGCCCACCCTCGGGGACTAGCGGGAGTACCTCCTACAATGAGCAGTTCTTC TRBV7-6 - TRBD2 TRBJ2-1
CSATFSGFRSNQPQHF TGCAGTGCTACTTTTAGTGGATTTCGAAGCAATCAGCCCCAGCATTTT TRBV20-1 - - TRBJ1-5
CASSLDRGSGNTIYF TGTGCCAGCAGTTTAGATCGGGGCTCTGGAAACACCATATATTTT TRBV12-3/TRBV12-4 many - TRBJ1-3
CASTPTAANYGYTF TGTGCCAGTACTCCGACTGCAGCTAACTATGGCTACACCTTC TRBV19 many - TRBJ1-2
CASSSSQQLAGTQYF TGTGCCAGCAGTTCCTCGCAACAACTAGCTGGTACGCAGTATTTT TRBV12-3/TRBV12-4 - - TRBJ2-3